This TCR beta chain is from a study of blood T cell repertoires in COVID-19. Looking at the study overall: Sites across the United States, Italy and Spain contributed samples from acute and convalescent COVID-19. Sources were T cells, B-cell-depleted T cells, or PBMCs; the material itself was cDNA or gDNA.

The ends were cut back, 8 bases at V and 6 bases at J, with 17 bases in the middle. The CDR3 sequence is 14 residues long. Looked up from germline, CDR1 is SNHLY and CDR2 is FYNNEI. How the authors handled the data: Using reference gene primer amplification, nucleated cell counts were estimated. Measured with immunoSEQ multiplex PCR; TCRdb has only the in-frame clones, and not every one. For V, J and clone size, that table is used; D and trimming come from the DNA. Found here are more than 300,000 clones, roughly 86% of them singletons; the top ten hold 10%. The Seattle patients joined while their infection was active and were tracked longitudinally afterward.

The V and J genes are TRBV2 and TRBJ2-1; D remains ambiguous. The receptor was derived from a young woman with COVID-19, enrolled during active disease. Sequencing was performed on peripheral blood. The DNA for the CDR3 is TGTGCCAGCTATGCGATTCCAACCCTCAATGAGCAGTTCTTC. Protein product: CASYAIPTLNEQFF.